Presented here are 32 T cell receptor beta chains from one specimen sequenced in a study of OX40 agonist ivuxolimab in advanced cancers. Here immunoSEQ multiplex PCR was the method, and the copy in TCRdb shows in-frame clones only, minus some. The sample includes 78,000 or so clones, around nine tenths of them seen just once. The input for sequencing was CD4+ or CD8+ T cells sorted from blood, taken in a trial of the OX40 agonist ivuxolimab. These receptors came from an adult with an advanced solid tumor such as melanoma, head and neck, liver or kidney cancer.

This clone has a handful of counts. The chain joins TRBV6-6 to TRBJ2-7; 11 bases match TRBD2. The trim removed 6 bases at V and 3 bases at J, leaving 7 bases unmatched. This CDR3 is 15 amino acids long. CDR1 and CDR2 (germline): MNHNY, SVGAGI (reference sequence). For the CDR3, the DNA is TGTGCCAGCAGGTACGGGACTAGCGGAGACTACGAGCAGTACTTC. It encodes CASRYGTSGDYEQYF.

The chain links TRBV27 to TRBJ2-3, with 9 bases aligning to TRBD2. V shed 2 bases and J 8 bases; nucleotides not matched to a gene: 14. CDR3 length: 17 residues. Germline V gene lookup returns CDR1 MNHEY and CDR2 SMNVEV (reference sequence). CDR3 region: CASSLMLAGLGGGTQYF. The CDR3 nucleotides read TGTGCCAGCAGTTTAATGCTAGCGGGATTGGGTGGGGGTACGCAGTATTTT.

This chain joins TRBV19 and TRBJ2-5; tentatively, D is TRBD2 (5 bases). The germline V gene has CDR1 LNHDA and CDR2 SQIVND (reference sequence). The V end lost 5 bases, the J end lost 3 bases, and 10 bases lay between the germline ends. The CDR3 loop spans 13 amino acids. The CDR3 DNA sequence: TGTGCCAGTAGTCCTAGCAGAGAAGAGACCCAGTACTTC. It encodes CASSPSREETQYF.

This clone was seen only a few times. J is TRBJ2-1 and V is TRBV19; no clear D gene. The germline gives CDR1 LNHDA, CDR2 SQIVND (reference sequence). Between the trimmed V and J ends, which lost 6 bases and 9 bases, there was a span of 15 bases. This CDR3 spans 13 amino acids. CDR3 coding DNA: TGTGCCAGTAGCCTCGGGTGGCAACGTGAGCAGTTCTTC. Protein sequence: CASSLGWQREQFF.

This chain links TRBV14 with TRBJ1-3; D gene unclear. Germline V gene data show CDR1 as SGHDN and CDR2 as FVKESK. The CDR3 extends over 15 amino acids. Trimming took 1 base from V and 0 from J, leaving 7 bases between them. In DNA form, the CDR3 reads TGTGCCAGCAGCCAAGCGAGGGTCTCTGGAAACACCATATATTTT. This gives the protein CASSQARVSGNTIYF.

V usage is TRBV18 and J usage is TRBJ1-1; 7 positions match TRBD1. Germline assignment: CDR1 KGHSH and CDR2 LQKENI. This CDR3 spans 15 amino acids. Trimming removed 3 bases from V and 4 bases from J; junction bases left unmatched: 8. Here the CDR3 reads CASSPRSAGGTEAFF. CDR3 nucleotide sequence: TGTGCCAGCTCACCTCGGTCGGCAGGGGGCACTGAAGCTTTCTTT.

This clone was seen just once. V gene TRBV5-1 combines with J gene TRBJ2-7, with D tentatively TRBD1 (5 bases). Trimming pared 0 bases from V and 0 bases from J, leaving 10 bases between. This CDR3 comprises 15 residues. Germline loops: CDR1 SGHRS, CDR2 YFSETQ. CDR3 residues: CASSLVGASSYEQYF. CDR3 nucleotide sequence: TGCGCCAGCAGCTTGGTTGGGGCAAGCTCCTACGAGCAGTACTTC.

The rearrangement links TRBV11-2 to TRBJ2-7, with no clear D. The germline gives CDR1 SGHAT, CDR2 FQNNGV. The CDR3 totals 16 residues. The V gene lost 5 bases and the J gene lost 3 bases, with 20 bases spanning the gap. The CDR3 DNA reads TGTGCCAGCAGCCCACACCCTATATCCAGAGTCTACGAGCAGTACTTC. Translated, it gives CASSPHPISRVYEQYF.

The chain is built from TRBV9 and TRBJ2-3; TRBD2 aligns across 7 bases. The CDR3 covers 16 residues. Germline-derived CDR1 and CDR2 are SGDLS and YYNGEE. The V segment lost 2 bases and the J segment 8 bases; nucleotides outside the gene matches: 14. DNA of the CDR3: TGTGCCAGCAGCGTGGGGGAGGGCCCCCTAATGGGTACGCAGTATTTT. Translating it yields CASSVGEGPLMGTQYF.

This clone was seen once. The rearrangement links TRBV5-1 to TRBJ2-3; D assignment may be TRBD1 or TRBD2 (6 bases each). Looked up from germline, CDR1 is SGHRS and CDR2 is YFSETQ. The CDR3 consists of 19 residues. V gave up 4 bases and J gave up 0 bases, with 24 bases separating them. The CDR3 DNA sequence: TGCGCCAGCAGCCCCGTCAGGGGCGCCTCTGGGACTAGCACAGATACGCAGTATTTT. Its protein product is CASSPVRGASGTSTDTQYF.

The chain links TRBV6-1 to TRBJ2-1; D ambiguous. The germline V gene encodes CDR1 MNHNS and CDR2 SASEGT. This CDR3 comprises 16 residues. V was trimmed by 1 base and J by 0 bases, leaving 10 bases between them. The CDR3 loop is CASSEEQYGSYNEQFF. The DNA for the CDR3 is TGTGCCAGCAGTGAAGAACAGTATGGCTCCTACAATGAGCAGTTCTTC.

This chain uses TRBV7-9 with TRBJ2-1; 9 positions match TRBD2. Germline V gene sequence: CDR1 SEHNR, CDR2 FQNEAQ (reference sequence). This CDR3 comprises 15 residues. The J segment lost 1 base and the V segment lost 6 bases, leaving 4 bases of the junction unmatched. The chain's CDR3 is CASRYSGSSYNEQFF. The CDR3 nucleotides read TGTGCCAGCAGGTATAGCGGGAGTTCCTACAATGAGCAGTTCTTC.

The chain is built from TRBV10-1 and TRBJ2-2; 8 nucleotides align to TRBD2. The CDR3 contains 15 residues. Trimming removed 3 bases from V and 6 bases from J; junction bases left unmatched: 6. Germline lookup yields CDR1 WNHNN and CDR2 SYGVQD (reference sequence). The CDR3 protein is CASSDPGRASGELFF. The CDR3 coding sequence is TGCGCCAGCAGTGACCCCGGGAGGGCTTCCGGGGAGCTGTTTTTT.

In this sample, this clone turned up once. This chain links TRBV11-2 with TRBJ2-5; D remains unclear. The CDR3 is 14 amino acids. Germline lookup yields CDR1 SGHAT and CDR2 FQNNGV. V was pared by 5 bases and J by 7 bases, with 17 bases between. Written as DNA, the CDR3 is TGTGCCAGCAGCCCCGACGCGTTGTTGGGGACCCAGTACTTC. Residues: CASSPDALLGTQYF.

This clone has only one observation. The chain joins TRBV11-2 to TRBJ1-1; TRBD1 matches 9 bases. Germline V gene sequence: CDR1 SGHAT, CDR2 FQNNGV. V lost 5 bases, J lost 4 bases, and 5 bases stayed unmatched. The CDR3 sequence is 14 residues long. CDR3 residues: CASSPQGAGTEAFF. In DNA form, the CDR3 reads TGTGCCAGCAGCCCACAGGGGGCGGGCACTGAAGCTTTCTTT.

The chain recombines TRBV15 with TRBJ1-3; D not resolved. Germline CDR1 LNHNV, CDR2 YYDKDF (reference sequence). V was trimmed by 0 bases and J by 0 bases, leaving 6 bases between them. The CDR3 length is 15 residues. Here the CDR3 reads CATSRDQSSGNTIYF. The DNA of the CDR3 is TGTGCCACCAGCAGAGATCAATCCTCTGGAAACACCATATATTTT.

The rearrangement links TRBV30 to TRBJ2-3, with 9 bases lining up with TRBD2. J lost 6 bases, V lost 2 bases, and 3 bases had no gene match. Germline V gives CDR1 GTSNPN, CDR2 SVGIG (reference sequence). The CDR3 is 13 amino acids. This CDR3 is CAWSSGLADTQYF. The CDR3 DNA reads as TGTGCCTGGAGTTCAGGACTAGCGGATACGCAGTATTTT. Supplemented by reference TRBV30 and TRBJ2-3, the full variable domain reads SQTIHQWPATLVQPVGSPLSLECTVEGTSNPNLYWYRQAAGRGLQLLFYSVGIGQISSEVPQNLSASRPQDRQFILSSKKLLLSDSGFYLCAWSSGLADTQYFGPGTRLTVL.

The chain recombines TRBV6-5 with TRBJ1-3; 7 bases are shared with TRBD1. The CDR3 runs to 15 residues. With 6 bases clipped from V and 4 bases from J, the junction kept 9 bases outside the gene matches. Germline V gene lookup returns CDR1 MNHEY and CDR2 SVGAGI. The CDR3 nucleotides read TGTGCCAGCAGACCGGAGGGGGCGGGCGGAAACACCATATATTTT. Translated, it gives CASRPEGAGGNTIYF.

The rearrangement joins TRBV7-2 to TRBJ2-7; tentatively, D is TRBD2 (5 bases). Germline values: CDR1 SGHTA, CDR2 FQGNSA. The CDR3 has 13 residues. V lost 3 bases and J 3 bases, leaving 9 bases between the germline ends. In DNA, the CDR3 is TGTGCCAGCAGCTTTGAGGGTCTCTACGAGCAGTACTTC. The encoded protein is CASSFEGLYEQYF. Combining the CDR3 with reference TRBV7-2 and TRBJ2-7 gives the whole variable domain GAGVSQSPSNKVTEKGKDVELRCDPISGHTALYWYRQSLGQGLEFLIYFQGNSAPDKSGLPSDRFSAERTGGSVSTLTIQRTQQEDSAVYLCASSFEGLYEQYFGPGTRLTVT.

The chain combines TRBV7-8 with TRBJ2-7; TRBD1 aligns across 7 bases. CDR1 is SGHVS and CDR2 is FQNEAQ in the germline V gene. The CDR3 consists of 14 residues. Trimming cost V 3 bases and J 4 bases; bases outside gene matches: 6. CDR3 DNA: TGTGCCAGCAGCTTCAAGGGACAGATGTACGAGCAGTACTTC. Its protein product is CASSFKGQMYEQYF.

This CDR3 is CASSYFPGQPYEQYF. CDR3 sequence (DNA): TGTGCCAGCAGTTACTTCCCGGGACAGCCGTACGAGCAGTACTTC. This rearrangement joins TRBV6-5 to TRBJ2-7; TRBD1 matches 7 bases. Trimming cost V 1 base and J 4 bases; bases outside gene matches: 7. Germline V gene data show CDR1 as MNHEY and CDR2 as SVGAGI. The CDR3 length is 15 residues.

This clone appeared once. The chain recombines TRBV4-3 with TRBJ2-6, with 7 bases identical to TRBD1. Looked up from germline, CDR1 is LGHNA and CDR2 is YSLEER. J lost 2 bases, V lost 1 base, and 11 bases had no gene match. The CDR3 extends over 19 amino acids. CDR3 in DNA: TGCGCCAGCAGCCAAGTAGCCAGAGGGGGCTTAGCTGGGGCCAACGTCCTGACTTTC. Protein: CASSQVARGGLAGANVLTF.

This chain connects TRBV6-6 to TRBJ1-5, with D perhaps TRBD1 (5 bases). The V end lost 7 bases, the J end lost 6 bases, and 19 bases lay between the germline ends. This CDR3 has 15 amino acids. Germline values: CDR1 MNHNY, CDR2 SVGAGI (reference sequence). In DNA form, the CDR3 reads TGTGCCAGCAACCCCCCAGGGTCATATGGTCAGCCCCAGCATTTT. This gives the protein CASNPPGSYGQPQHF.

This clone was counted between two and nine times. CDR3 region: CASSRAGSNYGYTF. In DNA, the CDR3 is TGTGCCAGCAGTAGGGCAGGCAGTAACTATGGCTACACCTTC. The rearrangement uses TRBV27 and TRBJ1-2; D remains unclear. CDR3 length: 14 amino acids. The germline gives CDR1 MNHEY, CDR2 SMNVEV (reference sequence). The ends were cut back, 5 bases at V and 1 base at J, with 11 bases in the middle.

The J gene is TRBJ2-7, the V gene TRBV29-1; the match to TRBD2 covers 9 bases. V shed 4 bases and J 3 bases; nucleotides not matched to a gene: 7. This CDR3 comprises 14 residues. Germline V lookup: CDR1 SQVTM, CDR2 ANQGSEA. CDR3 coding DNA: TGCAGCGTTGTGTCCGGGACTAGCTTCTACGAGCAGTACTTC. It codes for CSVVSGTSFYEQYF.

The J gene is TRBJ2-1, the V gene TRBV7-2, with 12 positions matching TRBD2. The V gene's germline CDR1 is SGHTA and CDR2 FQGNSA. V shed 0 bases and J 6 bases; nucleotides not matched to a gene: 3. The CDR3 sequence is 16 residues long. The CDR3 nucleotides read TGTGCCAGCAGCTTAGCATGGACTAGCGGGGCCAATGAGCAGTTCTTC. Translated: CASSLAWTSGANEQFF.

The V call is TRBV15, the J call TRBJ1-4; D unclear. The length of the CDR3 is 14 residues. V was clipped by 1 base and J by 0 bases, with 3 bases between them. CDR1 LNHNV and CDR2 YYDKDF come from the germline V gene (reference sequence). This chain's CDR3 is CATSRGATNEKLFF. The CDR3 coding sequence is TGTGCCACCAGCAGAGGAGCAACTAATGAAAAACTGTTTTTT.

J is TRBJ1-2 and V is TRBV10-2, with TRBD1 matching 10 bases. Germline lookup yields CDR1 WSHSY and CDR2 SAAADI. Trimming at V came to 7 bases and at J to 6 bases, leaving 26 bases not matched to a gene. The CDR3 totals 20 residues. The CDR3: CASNPNSPLMTGGTFHGYTF. CDR3 nucleotides: TGCGCCAGCAACCCAAACAGTCCGCTTATGACAGGGGGCACCTTCCATGGCTACACCTTC.

The rearrangement joins TRBV19 to TRBJ2-1, with no clear D. The germline gives CDR1 LNHDA, CDR2 SQIVND (reference sequence). CDR3 length: 15 amino acids. V lost 5 bases, J lost 7 bases, and 18 bases lay in between. The CDR3 DNA reads TGTGCCAGTAGTTCCCTTACCGGAGCATTAAATGAGCAGTTCTTC. As protein: CASSSLTGALNEQFF.

The V call is TRBV27, the J call TRBJ2-7; TRBD1 agrees at 7 bases. Trimming took 2 bases from V and 0 from J; bases not matched to a gene: 7. Germline loops: CDR1 MNHEY, CDR2 SMNVEV (reference sequence). This CDR3 has 16 amino acids. CDR3 bases: TGTGCCAGCAGTTTAGCGCGGACAGGTAGCTCCTACGAGCAGTACTTC. Its translation is CASSLARTGSSYEQYF.

This clone was found a few times. V gene TRBV6-1 combines with J gene TRBJ2-7; 7 nucleotides align to TRBD2. The CDR3 sequence is 16 residues long. V lost 4 bases and J lost 0; bases outside the gene matches: 9. The V gene's germline CDR1 is MNHNS and CDR2 SASEGT. CDR3 in amino acids: CASSGLAHGASYEQYF. The DNA of the CDR3 is TGTGCCAGCAGTGGACTAGCCCATGGGGCCTCCTACGAGCAGTACTTC.

This clone was seen just once. The chain couples TRBV5-5 to TRBJ2-7; TRBD1 matches at 10 bases. Unmatched junction bases numbered 3, after V lost 1 base and J lost 5 bases. Germline loops: CDR1 SGHKS, CDR2 YYEKEE (reference sequence). The CDR3 is 14 amino acids. CDR3 DNA sequence: TGTGCCAGCAGCTTGTCGGGACAGGGGAACGAGCAGTACTTC. Protein sequence: CASSLSGQGNEQYF.